These 3 T cell receptor beta chains were sequenced from one sample in a study of T and B cells in COVID-19 patients. Multiplex PCR with BIOMED2 TRB-A/B primer pools amplified TRB rearrangements. TCRdb reprocessed the multiplex PCR reads via MiXCR and lists one record per CDR3 protein. The sample yields nearly 15,000 distinct CDR3 sequences, about 30% seen once. TRB was amplified from about 260-540 ng of blood genomic DNA. The sequenced material came from blood. The receptors here all came from a human donor who had recovered from COVID-19.

CDR3 in amino acids: CSARAEGREETQYF. DNA for the CDR3: TGCAGTGCTAGAGCGGAGGGGCGGGAAGAGACCCAGTACTTC. The chain uses TRBV20-1 and TRBJ2-5; D perhaps matches TRBD2 (6 bases). The V gene lost 1 base and the J gene lost 3 bases, with 12 bases spanning the gap. The CDR3 totals 14 residues. Germline V gene sequence: CDR1 DFQATT, CDR2 SNEGSKA (reference sequence).

This clonotype came up a few times. The rearrangement uses TRBV6-2 or TRBV6-3 and TRBJ2-2; the D gene is possibly TRBD1 (6 bases). Germline V gives CDR1 MNHEY, CDR2 SVGEGT. This CDR3 has 14 amino acids. V lost 5 bases, J lost 7 bases, and 14 bases lay in between. CDR3 nucleotides: TGTGCCAGCAGTCGACCGGACAGATTCGGGGAGCTGTTTTTT. It is translated as CASSRPDRFGELFF.

The chain is built from TRBV20-1 and TRBJ1-2; 8 nucleotides align to TRBD1. Trimming took 6 bases from V and 0 from J; bases not matched to a gene: 9. Germline V gene lookup returns CDR1 DFQATT and CDR2 SNEGSKA (reference sequence). The CDR3 is 15 residues long. The CDR3 region has the DNA TGCAGTGCCCCCGGACAGGGCCGAGCTAACTATGGCTACACCTTC. It is translated as CSAPGQGRANYGYTF.